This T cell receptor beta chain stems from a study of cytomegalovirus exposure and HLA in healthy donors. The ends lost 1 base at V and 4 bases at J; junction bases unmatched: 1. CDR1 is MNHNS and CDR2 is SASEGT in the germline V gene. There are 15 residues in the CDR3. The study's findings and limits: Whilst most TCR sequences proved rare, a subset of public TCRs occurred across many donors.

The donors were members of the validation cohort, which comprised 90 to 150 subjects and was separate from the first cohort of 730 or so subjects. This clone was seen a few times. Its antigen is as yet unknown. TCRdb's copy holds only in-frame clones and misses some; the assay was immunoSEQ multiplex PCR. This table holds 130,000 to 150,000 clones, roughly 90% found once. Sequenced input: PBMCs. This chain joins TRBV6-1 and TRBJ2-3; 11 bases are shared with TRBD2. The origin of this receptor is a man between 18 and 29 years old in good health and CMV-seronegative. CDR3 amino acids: CASSEVAGGPDTQYF. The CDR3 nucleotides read TGTGCCAGCAGTGAAGTAGCGGGGGGGCCAGATACGCAGTATTTT.